Listed here is a single T cell receptor beta chain. Produced via immunoSEQ multiplex PCR; TCRdb's table is partial and in-frame only. The profile shows some 350,000 clones, 75% to 90% of them singletons. This record belongs to a study of blood T cell repertoires in COVID-19. Germline V lookup: CDR1 SGHDT, CDR2 YYEEEE. The CDR3 totals 16 residues. The V end was cut by 3 bases, the J end by 4 bases, with 17 bases between. The sequence was collected from a man younger than 30 who had recovered from COVID-19. The specimen sequenced was PBMCs or T cells enriched from blood (not recorded which). The rearrangement links TRBV5-6 to TRBJ2-1; perhaps TRBD2 as D (6 bases). The CDR3 spells CASSSDGPGGYNEQFF. CDR3 coding DNA: TGTGCCAGCAGCTCTGACGGACCTGGGGGGTACAATGAGCAGTTCTTC.